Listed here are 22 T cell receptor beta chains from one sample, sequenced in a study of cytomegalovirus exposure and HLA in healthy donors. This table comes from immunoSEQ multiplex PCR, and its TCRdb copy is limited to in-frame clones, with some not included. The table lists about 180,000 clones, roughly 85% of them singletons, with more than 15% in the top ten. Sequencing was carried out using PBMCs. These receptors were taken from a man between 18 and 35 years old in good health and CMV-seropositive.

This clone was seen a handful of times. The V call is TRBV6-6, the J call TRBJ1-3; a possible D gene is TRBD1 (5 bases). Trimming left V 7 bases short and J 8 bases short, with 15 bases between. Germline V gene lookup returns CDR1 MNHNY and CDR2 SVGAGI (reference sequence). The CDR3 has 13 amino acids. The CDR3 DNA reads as TGTGCCAGCACTCTGGGACTCAGGGACACCATATATTTT. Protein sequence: CASTLGLRDTIYF.

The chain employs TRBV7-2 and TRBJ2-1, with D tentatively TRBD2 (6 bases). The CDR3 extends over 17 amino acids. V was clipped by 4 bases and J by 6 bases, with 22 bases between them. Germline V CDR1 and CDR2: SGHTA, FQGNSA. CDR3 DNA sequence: TGTGCCAGCAGCTCATTCAGGGCCCGGGAGAAGGGCAATGAGCAGTTCTTC. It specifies CASSSFRAREKGNEQFF.

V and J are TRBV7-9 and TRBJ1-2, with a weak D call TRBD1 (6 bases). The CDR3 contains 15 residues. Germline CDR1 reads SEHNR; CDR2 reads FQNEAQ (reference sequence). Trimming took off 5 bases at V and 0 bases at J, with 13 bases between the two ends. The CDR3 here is CASSKAWDTNYGYTF. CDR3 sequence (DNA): TGTGCCAGCAGCAAAGCCTGGGACACTAACTATGGCTACACCTTC. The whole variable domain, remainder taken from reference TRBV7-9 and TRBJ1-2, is DTGVSQNPRHKITKRGQNVTFRCDPISEHNRLYWYRQTLGQGPEFLTYFQNEAQLEKSRLLSDRFSAERPKGSFSTLEIQRTEQGDSAMYLCASSKAWDTNYGYTFGSGTRLTVV.

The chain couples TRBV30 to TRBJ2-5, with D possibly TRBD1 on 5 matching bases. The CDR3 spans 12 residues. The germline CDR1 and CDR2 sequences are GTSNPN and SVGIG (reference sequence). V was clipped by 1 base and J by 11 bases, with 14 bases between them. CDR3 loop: CAWSGSGLLQYF. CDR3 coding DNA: TGTGCCTGGAGTGGTTCAGGGTTGTTGCAGTACTTC.

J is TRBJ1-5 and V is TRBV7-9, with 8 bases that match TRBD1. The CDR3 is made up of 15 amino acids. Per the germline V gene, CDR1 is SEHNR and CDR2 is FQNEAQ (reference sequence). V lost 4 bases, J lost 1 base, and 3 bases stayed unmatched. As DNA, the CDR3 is TGTGCCAGCAGCTATGGACAGGGAAGCAATCAGCCCCAGCATTTT. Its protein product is CASSYGQGSNQPQHF.

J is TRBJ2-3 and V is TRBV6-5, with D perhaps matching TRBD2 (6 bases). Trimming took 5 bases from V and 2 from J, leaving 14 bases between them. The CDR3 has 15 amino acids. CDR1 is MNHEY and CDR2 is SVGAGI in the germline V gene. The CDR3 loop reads CASSAIAVDTDTQYF. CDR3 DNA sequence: TGTGCCAGCAGTGCGATAGCGGTGGACACAGATACGCAGTATTTT.

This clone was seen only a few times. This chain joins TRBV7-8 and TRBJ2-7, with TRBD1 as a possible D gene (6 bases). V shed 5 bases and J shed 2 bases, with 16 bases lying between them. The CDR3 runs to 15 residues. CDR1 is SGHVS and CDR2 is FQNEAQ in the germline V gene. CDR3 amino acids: CASSANRVAPYEQYF. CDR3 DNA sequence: TGTGCCAGCAGCGCGAACAGGGTAGCCCCCTACGAGCAGTACTTC.

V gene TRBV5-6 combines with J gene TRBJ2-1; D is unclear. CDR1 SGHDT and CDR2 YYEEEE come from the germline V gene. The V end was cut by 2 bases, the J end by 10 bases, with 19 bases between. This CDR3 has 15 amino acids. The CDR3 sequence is CASSLSLGSLWEQFF. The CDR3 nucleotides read TGTGCCAGCAGCTTAAGTCTAGGTAGCTTGTGGGAGCAGTTCTTC. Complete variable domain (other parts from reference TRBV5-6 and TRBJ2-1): DAGVTQSPTHLIKTRGQQVTLRCSPKSGHDTVSWYQQALGQGPQFIFQYYEEEERQRGNFPDRFSGHQFPNYSSELNVNALLLGDSALYLCASSLSLGSLWEQFFGPGTRLTVL.

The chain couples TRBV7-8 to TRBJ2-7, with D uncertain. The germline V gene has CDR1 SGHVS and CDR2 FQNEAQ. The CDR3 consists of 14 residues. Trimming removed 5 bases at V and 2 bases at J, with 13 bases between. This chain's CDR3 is CASSPEERPYEQYF. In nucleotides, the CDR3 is TGTGCCAGCAGCCCCGAGGAACGGCCCTACGAGCAGTACTTC.

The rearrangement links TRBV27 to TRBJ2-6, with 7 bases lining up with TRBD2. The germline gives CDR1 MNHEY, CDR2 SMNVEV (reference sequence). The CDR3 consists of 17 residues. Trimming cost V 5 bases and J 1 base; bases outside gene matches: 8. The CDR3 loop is CASSGGWGGSGANVLTF. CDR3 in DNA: TGTGCCAGCAGTGGGGGGTGGGGGGGGTCTGGGGCCAACGTCCTGACTTTC.

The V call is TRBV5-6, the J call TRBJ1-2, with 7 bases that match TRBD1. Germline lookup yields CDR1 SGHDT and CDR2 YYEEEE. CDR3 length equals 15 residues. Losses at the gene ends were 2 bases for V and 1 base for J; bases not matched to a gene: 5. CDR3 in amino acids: CASSFWAGGNYGYTF. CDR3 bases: TGTGCCAGCAGCTTCTGGGCAGGGGGTAACTATGGCTACACCTTC. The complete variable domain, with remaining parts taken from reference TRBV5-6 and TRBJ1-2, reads DAGVTQSPTHLIKTRGQQVTLRCSPKSGHDTVSWYQQALGQGPQFIFQYYEEEERQRGNFPDRFSGHQFPNYSSELNVNALLLGDSALYLCASSFWAGGNYGYTFGSGTRLTVV.

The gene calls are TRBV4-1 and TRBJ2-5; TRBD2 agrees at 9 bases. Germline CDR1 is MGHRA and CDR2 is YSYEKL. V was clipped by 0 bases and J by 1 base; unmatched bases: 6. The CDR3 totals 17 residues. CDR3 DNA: TGCGCCAGCAGCCAAGATACCGCTAGCGGGATCCAAGAGACCCAGTACTTC. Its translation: CASSQDTASGIQETQYF.

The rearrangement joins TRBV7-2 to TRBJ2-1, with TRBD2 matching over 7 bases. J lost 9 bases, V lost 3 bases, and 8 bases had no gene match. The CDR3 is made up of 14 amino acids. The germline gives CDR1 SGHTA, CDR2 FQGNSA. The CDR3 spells CASSFISGMGEQFF. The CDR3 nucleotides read TGTGCCAGCAGCTTCATAAGCGGGATGGGTGAGCAGTTCTTC.

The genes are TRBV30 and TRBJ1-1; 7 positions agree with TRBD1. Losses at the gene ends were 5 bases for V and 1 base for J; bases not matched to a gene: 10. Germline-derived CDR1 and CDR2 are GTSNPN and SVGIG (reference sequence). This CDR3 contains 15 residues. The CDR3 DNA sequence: TGTGCCTGGGTGCTACAGGGGCGACAGAACACTGAAGCTTTCTTT. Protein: CAWVLQGRQNTEAFF. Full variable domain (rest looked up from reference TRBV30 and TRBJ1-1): SQTIHQWPATLVQPVGSPLSLECTVEGTSNPNLYWYRQAAGRGLQLLFYSVGIGQISSEVPQNLSASRPQDRQFILSSKKLLLSDSGFYLCAWVLQGRQNTEAFFGQGTRLTVV.

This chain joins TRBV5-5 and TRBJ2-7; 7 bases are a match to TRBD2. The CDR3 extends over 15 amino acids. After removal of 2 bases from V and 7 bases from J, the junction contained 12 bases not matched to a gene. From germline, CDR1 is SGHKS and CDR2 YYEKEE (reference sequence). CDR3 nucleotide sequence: TGTGCCAGCAGCTTTGGACTAGTCGGTGCTCAGGAGCAGTACTTC. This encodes CASSFGLVGAQEQYF.

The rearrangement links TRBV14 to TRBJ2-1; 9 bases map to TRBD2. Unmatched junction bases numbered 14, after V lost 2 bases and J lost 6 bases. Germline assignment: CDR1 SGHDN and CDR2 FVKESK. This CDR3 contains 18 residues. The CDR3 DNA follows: TGTGCCAGCAGCCAAACCTTGGGGGTTAGCGGGAGCCCCAATGAGCAGTTCTTC. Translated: CASSQTLGVSGSPNEQFF.

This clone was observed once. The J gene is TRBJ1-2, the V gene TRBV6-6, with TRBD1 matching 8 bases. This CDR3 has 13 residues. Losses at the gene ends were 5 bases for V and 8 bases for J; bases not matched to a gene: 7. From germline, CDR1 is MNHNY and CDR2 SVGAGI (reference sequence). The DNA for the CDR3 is TGTGCCAGCAGTCAGGGACAGGAGGGAGGCTACACCTTC. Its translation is CASSQGQEGGYTF.

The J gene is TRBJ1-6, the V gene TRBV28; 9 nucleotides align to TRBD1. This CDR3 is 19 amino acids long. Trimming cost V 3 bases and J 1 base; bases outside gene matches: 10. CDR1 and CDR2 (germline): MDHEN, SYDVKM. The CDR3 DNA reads TGTGCCAGCAGTTTTCAGGACAGGGGAACGGGATCCTATAATTCACCCCTCCACTTT. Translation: CASSFQDRGTGSYNSPLHF.

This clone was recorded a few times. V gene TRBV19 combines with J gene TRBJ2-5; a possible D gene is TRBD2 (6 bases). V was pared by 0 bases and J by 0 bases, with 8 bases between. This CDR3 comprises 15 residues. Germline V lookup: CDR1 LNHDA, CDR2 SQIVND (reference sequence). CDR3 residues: CASSIDRGDQETQYF. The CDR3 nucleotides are TGTGCCAGTAGTATAGATCGCGGGGACCAAGAGACCCAGTACTTC.

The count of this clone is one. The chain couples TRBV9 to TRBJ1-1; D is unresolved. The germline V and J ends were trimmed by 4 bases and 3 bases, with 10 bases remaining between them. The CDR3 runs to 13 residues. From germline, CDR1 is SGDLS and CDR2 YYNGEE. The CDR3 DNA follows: TGTGCCAGCAGCTCGGGAAAAGACACTGAAGCTTTCTTT. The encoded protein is CASSSGKDTEAFF.

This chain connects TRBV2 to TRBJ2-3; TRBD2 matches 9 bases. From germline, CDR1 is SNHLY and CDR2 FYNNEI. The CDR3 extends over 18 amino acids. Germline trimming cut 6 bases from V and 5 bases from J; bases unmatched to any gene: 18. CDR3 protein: CASRLSSSGVGLGDTQYF. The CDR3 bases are TGTGCCAGCAGGTTGTCATCTAGCGGGGTCGGGCTAGGAGATACGCAGTATTTT. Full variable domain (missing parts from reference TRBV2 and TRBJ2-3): EPEVTQTPSHQVTQMGQEVILRCVPISNHLYFYWYRQILGQKVEFLVSFYNNEISEKSEIFDDQFSVERPDGSNFTLKIRSTKLEDSAMYFCASRLSSSGVGLGDTQYFGPGTRLTVL.

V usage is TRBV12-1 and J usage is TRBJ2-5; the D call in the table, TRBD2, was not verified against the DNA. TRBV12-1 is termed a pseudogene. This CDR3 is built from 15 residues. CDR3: CASSPLAGGIETQYF. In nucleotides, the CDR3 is TGTGCCAGCAGCCCCTTAGCGGGAGGGATAGAGACCCAGTACTTC.